This T cell receptor beta chain was found in a study of monozygotic twins with inflammatory bowel disease. General study findings and limits: Discrimination among different T cell subtypes was not achievable. No difference was seen in repertoire similarity between concordant and discordant twins, possibly from limited power. IBD patients showed reduced TCRbeta diversity (inverse Simpson) versus healthy co-twins.

With respect to this clonotype: What it binds is unknown.

A roughly 2.5 ml blood sample was drawn per donor. From the 5' RACE reads, TCRdb lists one entry per CDR3 protein and no DNA. The table lists a few hundred thousand distinct CDR3 sequences, with 1.6% in the top ten. The origin of this receptor is a human donor with ulcerative colitis or Crohn's disease, or a healthy co-twin of an affected twin (not recorded which). The source material was blood.

CDR3 sequence reads: CASSLATHPTEAFF. This chain connects TRBV5-1 to TRBJ1-1. Germline V gives CDR1 SGHRS, CDR2 YFSETQ. The CDR3 totals 14 residues.